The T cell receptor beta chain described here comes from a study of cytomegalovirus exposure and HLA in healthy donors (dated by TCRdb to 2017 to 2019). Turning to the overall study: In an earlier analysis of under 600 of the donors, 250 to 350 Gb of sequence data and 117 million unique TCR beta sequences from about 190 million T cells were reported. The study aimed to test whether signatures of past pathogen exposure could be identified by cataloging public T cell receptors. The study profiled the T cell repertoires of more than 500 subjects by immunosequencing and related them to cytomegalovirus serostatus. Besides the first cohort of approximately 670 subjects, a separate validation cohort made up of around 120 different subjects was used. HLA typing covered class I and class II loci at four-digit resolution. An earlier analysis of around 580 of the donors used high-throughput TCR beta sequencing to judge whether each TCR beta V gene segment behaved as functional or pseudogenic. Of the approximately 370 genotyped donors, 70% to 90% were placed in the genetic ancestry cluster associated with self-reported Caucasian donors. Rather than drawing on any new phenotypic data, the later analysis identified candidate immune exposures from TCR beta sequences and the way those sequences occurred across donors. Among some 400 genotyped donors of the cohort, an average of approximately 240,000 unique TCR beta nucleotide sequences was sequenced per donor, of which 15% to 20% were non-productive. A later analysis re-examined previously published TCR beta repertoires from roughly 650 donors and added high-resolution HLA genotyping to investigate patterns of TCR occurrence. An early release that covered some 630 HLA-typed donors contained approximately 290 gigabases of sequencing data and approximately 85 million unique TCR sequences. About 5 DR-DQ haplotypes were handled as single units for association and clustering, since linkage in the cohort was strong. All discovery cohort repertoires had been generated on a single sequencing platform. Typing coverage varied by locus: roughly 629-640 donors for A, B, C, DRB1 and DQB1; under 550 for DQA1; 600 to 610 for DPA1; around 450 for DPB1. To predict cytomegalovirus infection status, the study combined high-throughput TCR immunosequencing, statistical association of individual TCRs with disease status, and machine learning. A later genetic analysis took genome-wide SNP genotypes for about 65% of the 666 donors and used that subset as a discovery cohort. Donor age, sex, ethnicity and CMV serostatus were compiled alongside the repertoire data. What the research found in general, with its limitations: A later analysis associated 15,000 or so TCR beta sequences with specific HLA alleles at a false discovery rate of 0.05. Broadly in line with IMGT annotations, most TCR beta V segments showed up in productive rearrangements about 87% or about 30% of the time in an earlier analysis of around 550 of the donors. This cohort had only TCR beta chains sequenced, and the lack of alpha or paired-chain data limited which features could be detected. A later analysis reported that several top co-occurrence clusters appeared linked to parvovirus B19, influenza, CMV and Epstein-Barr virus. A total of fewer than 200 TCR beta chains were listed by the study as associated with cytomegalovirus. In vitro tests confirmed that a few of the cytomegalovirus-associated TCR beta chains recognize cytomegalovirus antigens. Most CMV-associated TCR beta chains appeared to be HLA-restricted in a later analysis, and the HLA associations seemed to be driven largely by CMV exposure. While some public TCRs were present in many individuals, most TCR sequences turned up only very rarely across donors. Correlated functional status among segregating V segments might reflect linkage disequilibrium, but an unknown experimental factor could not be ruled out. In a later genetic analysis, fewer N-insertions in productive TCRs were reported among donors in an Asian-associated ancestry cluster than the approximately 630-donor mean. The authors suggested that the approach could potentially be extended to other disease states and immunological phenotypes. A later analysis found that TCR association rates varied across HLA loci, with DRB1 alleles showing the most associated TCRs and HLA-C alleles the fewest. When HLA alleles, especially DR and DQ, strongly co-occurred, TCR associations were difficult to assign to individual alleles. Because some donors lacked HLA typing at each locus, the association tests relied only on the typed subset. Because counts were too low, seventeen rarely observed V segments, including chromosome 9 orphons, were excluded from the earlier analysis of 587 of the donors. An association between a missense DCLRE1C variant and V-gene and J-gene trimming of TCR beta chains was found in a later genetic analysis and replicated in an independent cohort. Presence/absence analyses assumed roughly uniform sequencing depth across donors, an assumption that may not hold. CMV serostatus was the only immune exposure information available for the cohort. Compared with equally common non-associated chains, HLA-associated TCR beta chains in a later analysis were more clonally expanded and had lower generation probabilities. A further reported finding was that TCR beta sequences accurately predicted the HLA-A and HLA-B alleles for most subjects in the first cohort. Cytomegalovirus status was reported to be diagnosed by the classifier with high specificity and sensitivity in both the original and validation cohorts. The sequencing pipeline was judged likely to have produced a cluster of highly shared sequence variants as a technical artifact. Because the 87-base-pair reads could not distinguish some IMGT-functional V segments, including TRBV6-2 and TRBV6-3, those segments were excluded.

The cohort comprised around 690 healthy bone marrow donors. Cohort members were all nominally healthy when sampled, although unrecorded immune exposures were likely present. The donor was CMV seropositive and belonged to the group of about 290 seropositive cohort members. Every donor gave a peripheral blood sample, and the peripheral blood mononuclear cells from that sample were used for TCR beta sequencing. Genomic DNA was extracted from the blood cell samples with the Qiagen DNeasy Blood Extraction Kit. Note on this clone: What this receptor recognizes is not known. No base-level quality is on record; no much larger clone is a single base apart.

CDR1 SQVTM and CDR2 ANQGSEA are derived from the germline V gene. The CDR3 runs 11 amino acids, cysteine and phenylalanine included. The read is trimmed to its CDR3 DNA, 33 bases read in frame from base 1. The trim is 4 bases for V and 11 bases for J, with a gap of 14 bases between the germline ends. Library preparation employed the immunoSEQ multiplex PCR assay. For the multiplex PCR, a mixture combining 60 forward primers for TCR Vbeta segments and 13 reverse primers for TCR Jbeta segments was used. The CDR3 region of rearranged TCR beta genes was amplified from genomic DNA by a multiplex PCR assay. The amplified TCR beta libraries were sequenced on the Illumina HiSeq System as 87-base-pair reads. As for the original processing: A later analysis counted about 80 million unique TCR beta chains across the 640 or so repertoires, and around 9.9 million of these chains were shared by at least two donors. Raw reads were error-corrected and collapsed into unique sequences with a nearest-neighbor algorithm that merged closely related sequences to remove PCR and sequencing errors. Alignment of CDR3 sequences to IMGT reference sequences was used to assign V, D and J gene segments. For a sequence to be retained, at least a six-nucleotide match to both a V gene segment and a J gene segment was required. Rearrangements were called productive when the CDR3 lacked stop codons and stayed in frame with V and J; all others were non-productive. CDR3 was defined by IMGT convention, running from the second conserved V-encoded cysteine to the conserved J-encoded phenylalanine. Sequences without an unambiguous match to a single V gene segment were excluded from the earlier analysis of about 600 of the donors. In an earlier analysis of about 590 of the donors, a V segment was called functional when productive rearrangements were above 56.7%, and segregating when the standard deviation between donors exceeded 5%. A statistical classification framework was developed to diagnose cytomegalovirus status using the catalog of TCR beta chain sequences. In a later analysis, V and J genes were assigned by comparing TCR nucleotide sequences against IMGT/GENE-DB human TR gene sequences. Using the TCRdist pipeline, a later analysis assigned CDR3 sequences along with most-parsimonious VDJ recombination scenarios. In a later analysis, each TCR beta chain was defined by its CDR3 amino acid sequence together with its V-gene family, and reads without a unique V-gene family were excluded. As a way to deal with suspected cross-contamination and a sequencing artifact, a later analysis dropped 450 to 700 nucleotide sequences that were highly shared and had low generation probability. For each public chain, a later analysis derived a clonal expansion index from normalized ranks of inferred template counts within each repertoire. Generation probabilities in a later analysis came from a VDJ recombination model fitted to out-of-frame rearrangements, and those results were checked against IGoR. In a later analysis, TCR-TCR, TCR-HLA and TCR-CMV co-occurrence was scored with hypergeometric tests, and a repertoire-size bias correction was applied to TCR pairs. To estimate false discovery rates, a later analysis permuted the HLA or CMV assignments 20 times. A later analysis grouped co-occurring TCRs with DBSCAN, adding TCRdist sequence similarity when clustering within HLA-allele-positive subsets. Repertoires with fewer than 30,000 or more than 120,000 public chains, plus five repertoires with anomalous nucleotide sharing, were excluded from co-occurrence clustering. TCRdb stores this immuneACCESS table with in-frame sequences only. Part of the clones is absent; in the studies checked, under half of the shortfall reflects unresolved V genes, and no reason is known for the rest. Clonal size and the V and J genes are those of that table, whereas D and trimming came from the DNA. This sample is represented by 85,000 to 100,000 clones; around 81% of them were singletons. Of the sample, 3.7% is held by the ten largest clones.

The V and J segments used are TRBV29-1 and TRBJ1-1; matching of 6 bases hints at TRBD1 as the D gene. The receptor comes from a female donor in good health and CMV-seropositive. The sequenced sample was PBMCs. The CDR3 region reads CSVVSGERAFF. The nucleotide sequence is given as TGCAGCGTTGTTTCAGGGGAGAGGGCTTTCTTT.